There are many counts of the clone carrying this T cell receptor beta chain. The antigen remains unidentified. The CDR3 extends over 13 amino acids. The V and J ends lost 6 bases and 7 bases respectively, with 15 bases between them. The V gene's germline CDR1 is KGHSH and CDR2 LQKENI. Researchers amplified the TCR beta CDR3 regions from RNA transcripts. HTBI primers were used for first-round RT-PCR of the TCR CDR3. Via MiXCR, TCRdb re-called the multiplex PCR reads, giving one row per CDR3 protein. Of under 400,000 distinct CDR3 sequences listed, roughly 13% were seen once; the top ten hold approximately 10%. Patients aged 18 to 65 had newly diagnosed hyperthyroidism that had lasted under 2 months. This entry belongs to a study of T cells in Graves' hyperthyroidism and ophthalmopathy. Whole-study results and caveats: Using 13 V-J features, a model discriminated ophthalmopathy from stable hyperthyroidism.

The V and J genes are TRBV18 and TRBJ1-2, with D maybe TRBD1 (5 bases). Sample: blood. This sequence originates from a woman aged 55-70 years with Graves' hyperthyroidism. CDR3 region: CASSPGRGSGYTF. In DNA form, the CDR3 reads TGTGCCAGCTCCCCGGGGAGGGGAAGTGGCTACACCTTC.